These 16 T cell receptor beta chains were all obtained from the same sample, sequenced in a study of blood T cell repertoires in COVID-19. Some clones are missing from TCRdb's copy, which holds only in-frame ones; the method was immunoSEQ multiplex PCR. The top ten hold roughly 15% of the sample, which has 35,000 to 50,000 clones, roughly 81% seen once. The specimen was peripheral blood. These TCRs come from a human donor in a cohort sampled during active COVID-19.

The chain carries TRBV5-5 and TRBJ2-7; perhaps TRBD1 as D (6 bases). Between the trimmed V and J ends, which lost 3 bases and 3 bases, there was a span of 13 bases. The CDR3 has 14 amino acids. Germline CDR1 and CDR2: SGHKS and YYEKEE (reference sequence). CDR3 sequence: CASSSVGGIYEQYF. CDR3 bases: TGTGCCAGCAGCTCCGTAGGGGGAATCTACGAGCAGTACTTC.

This chain uses TRBV2 with TRBJ1-3; 9 nucleotides match TRBD1. The CDR3 has 16 residues. J lost 0 bases, V lost 1 base, and 1 base had no gene match. From germline, CDR1 is SNHLY and CDR2 FYNNEI. For the CDR3, the DNA is TGTGCCAGCAGTGAAGTGGGACAGGGCTCTGGAAACACCATATATTTT. Amino acids: CASSEVGQGSGNTIYF.

V gene TRBV3-1 (or the pseudogene TRBV3-2) combines with J gene TRBJ1-4; D remains unclear. Looked up from germline, CDR1 is LGHDT and CDR2 is YNNKEL (reference sequence). The CDR3 length is 12 residues. V was clipped by 4 bases and J by 4 bases, with 4 bases between them. CDR3 amino acids: CASSPYNEKLFF. DNA of the CDR3: TGTGCCAGCAGCCCTTATAATGAAAAACTGTTTTTT.

V is TRBV9 and J is TRBJ2-1; the D gene is possibly TRBD1 (6 bases). V was clipped by 0 bases and J by 5 bases, with 12 bases between them. CDR3 length: 15 amino acids. Germline CDR1 SGDLS, CDR2 YYNGEE. The CDR3: CASSVDGRGNNEQFF. The CDR3 coding sequence is TGTGCCAGCAGCGTAGATGGCAGGGGCAACAATGAGCAGTTCTTC.

The V gene is TRBV6-2 or TRBV6-3, the J gene TRBJ1-1, with D perhaps matching TRBD1 (6 bases). The V end was cut by 5 bases, the J end by 0 bases, with 13 bases between. The CDR3 contains 15 residues. Germline loops: CDR1 MNHEY, CDR2 SVGEGT. DNA for the CDR3: TGTGCCAGCAGTACCTCCCAGGGGATGAACACTGAAGCTTTCTTT. Its translation: CASSTSQGMNTEAFF.

V and J are TRBV6-5 and TRBJ2-7, with a possible D match to TRBD1 (5 bases). V lost 0 bases and J 5 bases, leaving 14 bases between the germline ends. Germline CDR1 reads MNHEY; CDR2 reads SVGAGI. This CDR3 spans 15 amino acids. CDR3 sequence: CASSYSNSGSDEQYF. CDR3 sequence (DNA): TGTGCCAGCAGTTACTCGAATTCAGGGTCCGACGAGCAGTACTTC.

A word on this clone: The conserved final phenylalanine or tryptophan is absent from the CDR3, which likely points to a read error. The DNA is omitted, as the CDR3 cannot be located on it reliably, and the CDR3 follows TCRdb's listing. The genes are TRBV20-1 and TRBJ2-7; the tabulated D call, TRBD2, remains unverified against the DNA. The germline V gene has CDR1 DFQATT and CDR2 SNEGSKA (reference sequence). The CDR3 numbers 11 amino acids, ends counted. The CDR3 loop is CSARGPAGEGI.

This clone was recorded only once. The rearrangement joins TRBV9 to TRBJ2-5; TRBD2 aligns across 7 bases. With 3 bases clipped from V and 1 base from J, the junction kept 3 bases outside the gene matches. The germline V gene encodes CDR1 SGDLS and CDR2 YYNGEE. The CDR3 runs to 14 residues. The CDR3 bases are TGTGCCAGCAGCGCCGGGACTACCCAAGAGACCCAGTACTTC. This encodes CASSAGTTQETQYF. The full variable domain, completed using reference TRBV9 and TRBJ2-5, is DSGVTQTPKHLITATGQRVTLRCSPRSGDLSVYWYQQSLDQGLQFLIQYYNGEERAKGNILERFSAQQFPDLHSELNLSSLELGDSALYFCASSAGTTQETQYFGPGTRLLVL.

This clone appeared once. This chain connects TRBV4-1 to TRBJ2-5; the match to TRBD2 covers 9 bases. The CDR3 is 15 amino acids. Germline V gene lookup returns CDR1 MGHRA and CDR2 YSYEKL. The V gene end was trimmed by 1 base and the J gene end by 5 bases; junction bases not matched to a gene: 5. CDR3 residues: CASSQVGLARETQYF. The DNA for the CDR3 is TGCGCCAGCAGCCAAGTCGGACTAGCGCGGGAGACCCAGTACTTC.

V and J are TRBV10-2 and TRBJ2-3; 8 bases fit TRBD1. The germline V gene has CDR1 WSHSY and CDR2 SAAADI. The CDR3 is made up of 13 amino acids. Unmatched junction bases numbered 5, after V lost 3 bases and J lost 9 bases. CDR3 residues: CASSDPGQGTQYF. The CDR3 nucleotides are TGCGCCAGCAGTGACCCCGGACAGGGCACGCAGTATTTT.

V and J are TRBV19 and TRBJ1-2, with 9 bases fitting TRBD1. Germline CDR1 LNHDA, CDR2 SQIVND (reference sequence). The CDR3 extends over 14 amino acids. The V and J ends lost 1 base and 8 bases, in that order; junction bases with no gene match: 5. The CDR3 here is CASSIGTGARGYTF. The CDR3 DNA is TGTGCCAGTAGTATAGGGACAGGGGCACGGGGCTACACCTTC.

The chain employs TRBV29-1 and TRBJ1-1, with D perhaps TRBD1 (5 bases). The CDR3 covers 13 residues. CDR1 SQVTM and CDR2 ANQGSEA come from the germline V gene. V shed 8 bases and J shed 5 bases, with 18 bases lying between them. CDR3 region: CSPTPARGTEAFF. CDR3 DNA: TGCAGCCCTACCCCCGCTCGGGGGACTGAAGCTTTCTTT. Drawing the rest from reference TRBV29-1 and TRBJ1-1, the complete variable domain is SAVISQKPSRDICQRGTSLTIQCQVDSQVTMMFWYRQQPGQSLTLIATANQGSEATYESGFVIDKFPISRPNLTFSTLTVSNMSPEDSSIYLCSPTPARGTEAFFGQGTRLTVV.

The chain couples TRBV5-1 to TRBJ2-3, with D tentatively TRBD1 (8 bases). The CDR3 runs 13 residues. Trimming took 9 bases from V and 6 from J, leaving 17 bases between them. Germline V gives CDR1 SGHRS, CDR2 YFSETQ. CDR3 loop: CATSQGGPDTQYF. For the CDR3, the DNA is TGCGCCACCTCACAGGGGGGGCCGGATACGCAGTATTTT.

This chain connects TRBV5-1 to TRBJ2-2, with 8 bases matching TRBD2. The CDR3 loop spans 15 amino acids. Trimming removed 3 bases from V and 3 bases from J; junction bases left unmatched: 4. Germline values: CDR1 SGHRS, CDR2 YFSETQ. The CDR3 spells CASSSGLAYTGELFF. The CDR3 DNA follows: TGCGCCAGCAGCTCCGGACTAGCCTACACCGGGGAGCTGTTTTTT.

This clone was seen just once. The chain carries TRBV12-3 or TRBV12-4 and TRBJ1-2; D perhaps matches TRBD1 (5 bases). V lost 4 bases to trimming and J lost 6 bases, with 12 bases between them. CDR3 length: 13 residues. The CDR3: CASSSGTSHGYTF. The CDR3 DNA reads TGTGCCAGCAGTTCCGGGACTTCCCATGGCTACACCTTC.

This clone appeared a single time. The chain combines TRBV9 with TRBJ2-3, with D perhaps matching TRBD2 (6 bases). CDR3 length: 12 amino acids. The germline V gene encodes CDR1 SGDLS and CDR2 YYNGEE. V lost 3 bases and J lost 12, with 14 bases in between. CDR3 in amino acids: CASSAGRETQYF. CDR3 DNA: TGTGCCAGCAGCGCAGGCCGGGAGACACAGTATTTT.